Listed here are 7 T cell receptor beta chains from one sample, sequenced in a study of cytomegalovirus exposure and HLA in healthy donors. The PCR ran on 60 Vbeta and 13 Jbeta primers. Assay: immunoSEQ multiplex PCR; the TCRdb copy retains only in-frame clones and omits some. Here the sample spans 150,000 to 200,000 clones, 75% to 90% being singletons. The sequenced sample consisted of PBMCs. The receptors stem from a human donor in good health.

V is TRBV6-5 and J is TRBJ2-5; D remains unclear. The CDR3 runs to 15 residues. Germline V CDR1 and CDR2: MNHEY, SVGAGI. V lost 6 bases, J lost 5 bases, and 19 bases lay in between. CDR3 amino acids: CASRTGGADSETQYF. Here the CDR3 DNA reads TGTGCCAGCAGGACCGGCGGCGCGGATTCGGAGACCCAGTACTTC.

This clone has more than one count but fewer than ten. The rearrangement uses TRBV9 and TRBJ2-2; D possibly corresponds to TRBD2 (5 bases). Germline V gene lookup returns CDR1 SGDLS and CDR2 YYNGEE. CDR3 length: 15 residues. V was pared by 0 bases and J by 6 bases, with 12 bases between. The CDR3 nucleotides are TGTGCCAGCAGCGTAGATAATCGGGGAGCCGGGGAGCTGTTTTTT. Protein product: CASSVDNRGAGELFF.

The V and J genes are TRBV7-2 and TRBJ1-1; the D gene is possibly TRBD1 (5 bases). CDR3 size: 15 residues. The V and J ends lost 3 bases and 1 base respectively, with 12 bases between them. Per the germline V gene, CDR1 is SGHTA and CDR2 is FQGNSA. The CDR3 spells CASSLRLTANTEAFF. The CDR3 nucleotides read TGTGCCAGCAGCTTGCGTTTGACAGCGAACACTGAAGCTTTCTTT.

This chain joins TRBV9 and TRBJ2-3, with 7 bases that match TRBD1. V was clipped by 3 bases and J by 1 base; unmatched bases: 5. Germline V gives CDR1 SGDLS, CDR2 YYNGEE. The CDR3 runs 15 residues. CDR3 loop: CASSESGTGTDTQYF. The CDR3 region has the DNA TGTGCCAGCAGCGAATCCGGGACAGGCACAGATACGCAGTATTTT.

The V gene is TRBV19, the J gene TRBJ1-5, with TRBD1 as a possible D gene (6 bases). Trimming removed 4 bases at V and 3 bases at J, with 10 bases between. The germline CDR1 and CDR2 sequences are LNHDA and SQIVND (reference sequence). This CDR3 is 14 amino acids long. CDR3 residues: CASSTTGTNQPQHF. DNA for the CDR3: TGTGCCAGTAGTACGACAGGTACCAATCAGCCCCAGCATTTT.

This chain links TRBV11-2 with TRBJ2-7, with D possibly being TRBD1 (5 bases). The CDR3 is made up of 14 amino acids. The germline gives CDR1 SGHAT, CDR2 FQNNGV. Trimming took 4 bases from V and 1 from J, leaving 11 bases between them. The CDR3 region has the DNA TGTGCCAGCAGCTCGTATAGGGGATCCTACGAGCAGTACTTC. Residues: CASSSYRGSYEQYF.

The chain combines TRBV6-6 with TRBJ2-5, with 7 bases lining up with TRBD1. The CDR3 extends over 15 amino acids. Germline V gene data show CDR1 as MNHNY and CDR2 as SVGAGI (reference sequence). V shed 6 bases, J shed 6 bases, and the junction held 13 bases outside the gene matches. CDR3 protein: CASSPLPDRVKTQYF. The CDR3 bases are TGTGCCAGCAGCCCCCTTCCCGACAGGGTGAAGACCCAGTACTTC.